This section outlines one T cell receptor (beta chain) sequence together with its context. These data belong to a study of blood T cell repertoires in COVID-19. Study background: Samples representing acute and convalescent COVID-19 were sourced from the United States, Italy and Spain.

The authors' processing: Amplifying reference gene primers gave estimates of nucleated cell counts. Only in-frame clones appear in the TCRdb table, and some are missing; sequencing was by immunoSEQ multiplex PCR. The D gene and trimming were derived from the DNA, and the V and J assignments and clone size from that table. The sample lists fewer than 300,000 clones; around 80% were seen once. Germline assignment: CDR1 LNHDA and CDR2 SQIVND (reference sequence). The CDR3 covers 19 residues. V lost 3 bases, J lost 0 bases, and 8 bases stayed unmatched. Input material: peripheral blood. The sequence derives from an elderly man with acute or convalescent COVID-19. This chain uses TRBV19 with TRBJ2-3; 14 nucleotides match TRBD2. The CDR3 loop is CASSISGLAGGTSTDTQYF. CDR3 nucleotide sequence: TGTGCCAGTAGTATCTCAGGACTAGCGGGAGGTACAAGCACAGATACGCAGTATTTT.